The 3 T cell receptor beta chains given below trace back to one sample, sequenced in a study of T cells expressing NK-cell markers. TCRdb reprocessed the 5' RACE reads and keeps a single row for each CDR3 protein, giving no DNA. The sample includes 300,000 to 500,000 distinct CDR3 sequences. Material: blood T cells: a sorted CD56 or NKG2C T cell subset, CD4+ or CD8+ T cells, or bulk PBMC T cells (not recorded which). These receptors originate from a woman in her forties or fifties in good health.

Here the CDR3 reads CASSSFYYYGYTF. The V gene is TRBV6-5, the J gene TRBJ1-2. Germline V lookup: CDR1 MNHEY, CDR2 SVGAGI. The CDR3 is made up of 13 amino acids.

V and J are TRBV18 and TRBJ2-3; without DNA, the TCRdb call of TRBD1 cannot be checked. CDR3 length equals 16 residues. CDR1 and CDR2 from the germline V gene are KGHSH and LQKENI. The CDR3 loop reads CASSPKTGVSTDTQYF.

The V call is TRBV20-1, the J call TRBJ1-2; as DNA is missing, the TRBD1 call by TCRdb cannot be tested. Germline CDR1 DFQATT, CDR2 SNEGSKA (reference sequence). This CDR3 comprises 12 residues. This CDR3 is CSAGPGYYGYTF.